This T cell receptor beta chain was identified in a study of T cell responses to AZD1222 COVID-19 vaccine. J was trimmed by 4 bases and V by 1 base; bases with no gene match: 5. The CDR3 covers 16 residues. Germline assignment: CDR1 MNHNS and CDR2 SASEGT. The method was immunoSEQ multiplex PCR; TCRdb's version includes in-frame clones alone and lacks a portion of them. The table includes some 120,000 clones, 90% detected once. The specimen comprised peripheral blood, sampled on day 0 of AZD1222 vaccination. The receptor was derived from an adult in good health. V is TRBV6-1 and J is TRBJ2-1, with TRBD2 identical over 9 bases. This CDR3 is CASSEVLAGIYNEQFF. The DNA for the CDR3 is TGTGCCAGCAGTGAAGTTCTAGCGGGAATATACAATGAGCAGTTCTTC.